What follows are 20 T cell receptor beta chains derived from one specimen sequenced in a study of cytotoxic CD8 clonotypes in ibrutinib-treated CLL. Measured with immunoSEQ multiplex PCR; TCRdb has only the in-frame clones, and not every one. The sample lists some 170,000 clones; approximately 90% were seen once. The sample in question was PBMCs, obtained at disease progression, from a patient treated with ibrutinib. These receptors were taken from a human donor with chronic lymphocytic leukemia.

The rearrangement joins TRBV7-3 to TRBJ2-7, with TRBD2 identical over 10 bases. Germline assignment: CDR1 SGHTA and CDR2 FQGTGA. The CDR3 length is 14 residues. J gave up 6 bases and V 3 bases, and 5 bases lay outside the gene matches. CDR3 residues: CASSFTSGTFEQYF. The CDR3 bases are TGTGCCAGCAGCTTCACTAGCGGGACTTTCGAGCAGTACTTC.

The V call is TRBV9, the J call TRBJ1-1; D possibly corresponds to TRBD1 (5 bases). Germline V gene data show CDR1 as SGDLS and CDR2 as YYNGEE. Trimming cost V 0 bases and J 3 bases, with 15 bases left between them. CDR3 length equals 16 residues. In DNA, the CDR3 is TGTGCCAGCAGCGTAGTGGCGGGGGAGCGCGACACTGAAGCTTTCTTT. Translating it yields CASSVVAGERDTEAFF.

Of note for this clone: An end of the junction differs from the germline gene, which may be a read error. The chain uses TRBV5-4 and TRBJ2-7, with D perhaps matching TRBD1 (6 bases). Germline lookup yields CDR1 SGHNT and CDR2 YYREEE (reference sequence). The CDR3 has 14 amino acids. The DNA of the CDR3 is TGCGCCAGCAGCCACCGACAGGACTCCTACGAGCAGTACTTC. Protein sequence: CASSHRQDSYEQYF.

This rearrangement joins TRBV9 to TRBJ2-6, with TRBD1 matching 9 bases. V lost 4 bases to trimming and J lost 1 base; unmatched junction nucleotides: 18. CDR3 length: 21 residues. Germline V gene sequence: CDR1 SGDLS, CDR2 YYNGEE. In DNA form, the CDR3 reads TGTGCCAGCAGCCTTTCCCCCGGGACAGGGAACTGGGGATCTGGGGCCAACGTCCTGACTTTC. Amino acids: CASSLSPGTGNWGSGANVLTF.

The rearrangement joins TRBV5-4 to TRBJ1-1; no reliable D call. The CDR3 has 16 amino acids. Germline V gives CDR1 SGHNT, CDR2 YYREEE (reference sequence). The ends were cut back, 4 bases at V and 0 bases at J, with 16 bases in the middle. The CDR3 protein is CASSRPLLRLNTEAFF. The CDR3 DNA follows: TGTGCCAGCAGCCGACCGTTGTTAAGGTTGAACACTGAAGCTTTCTTT.

J is TRBJ2-7 and V is TRBV11-2; 15 bases are a match to TRBD2. J gave up 6 bases and V 3 bases, and 3 bases lay outside the gene matches. Per germline, CDR1 SGHAT and CDR2 FQNNGV. This CDR3 region has 15 residues. The CDR3 sequence is CASSLGLAGGGEQYF. The CDR3 DNA follows: TGTGCCAGCAGCTTGGGACTAGCGGGAGGAGGCGAGCAGTACTTC.

The chain has TRBV20-1 and TRBJ2-3; D perhaps matches TRBD2 (6 bases). Deletions cut 5 bases from V and 6 bases from J, with 9 bases between. The germline gives CDR1 DFQATT, CDR2 SNEGSKA (reference sequence). The length of the CDR3 is 11 residues. This chain's CDR3 is CSASGVDTQYF. For the CDR3, the DNA is TGCAGTGCTTCGGGGGTGGATACGCAGTATTTT.

This clone was seen a handful of times. This chain uses TRBV7-2 with TRBJ2-7; possibly TRBD2 for D (6 bases). The CDR3 has 15 amino acids. Trimming removed 1 base from V and 2 bases from J, with 12 bases in between. Germline CDR1 SGHTA, CDR2 FQGNSA. CDR3 coding DNA: TGTGCCAGCAGCTTAGGGCAGCGGGTACCCTACGAGCAGTACTTC. It codes for CASSLGQRVPYEQYF. Full variable domain (remainder filled in from reference TRBV7-2 and TRBJ2-7): GAGVSQSPSNKVTEKGKDVELRCDPISGHTALYWYRQSLGQGLEFLIYFQGNSAPDKSGLPSDRFSAERTGGSVSTLTIQRTQQEDSAVYLCASSLGQRVPYEQYFGPGTRLTVT.

The CDR3 reads CASSPTSSNILGQFGEKLFF. The CDR3 nucleotides read TGTGCCAGCAGCCCGACCTCTTCCAACATTCTGGGACAATTCGGGGAAAAACTGTTTTTT. The chain combines TRBV11-3 with TRBJ1-4; tentatively, D is TRBD1 (6 bases). V gave up 5 bases and J gave up 8 bases, with 33 bases separating them. This CDR3 is built from 20 residues. Germline V CDR1 and CDR2: SGHNT, YENEEA.

The rearrangement links TRBV4-1 to TRBJ2-3; 10 bases align to TRBD2. The CDR3 has 17 amino acids. CDR1 MGHRA and CDR2 YSYEKL come from the germline V gene. Germline trimming cut 2 bases from V and 3 bases from J; bases unmatched to any gene: 8. The CDR3 DNA is TGCGCCAGCAGCCAATTCCCTCTAGCGGGGGTGACAGATACGCAGTATTTT. The encoded protein is CASSQFPLAGVTDTQYF.

The sample holds a few counts of this clone. The rearrangement links TRBV4-1 to TRBJ2-5; 9 bases map to TRBD2. V lost 1 base and J lost 1; bases outside the gene matches: 10. The CDR3 consists of 18 residues. CDR1 and CDR2 (germline): MGHRA, YSYEKL. The DNA of the CDR3 is TGCGCCAGCAGCCAAGTGCTAGCGGGACCGACCTTCCAAGAGACCCAGTACTTC. It codes for CASSQVLAGPTFQETQYF.

The chain carries TRBV11-2 and TRBJ2-7, with 10 bases matching TRBD2. Germline V gene sequence: CDR1 SGHAT, CDR2 FQNNGV. The V segment lost 5 bases and the J segment 5 bases; nucleotides outside the gene matches: 12. The CDR3 sequence is 16 residues long. The CDR3 is CASSGPSAGGPHEQYF. CDR3 sequence (DNA): TGTGCCAGCAGCGGACCCTCAGCGGGAGGGCCCCACGAGCAGTACTTC. The complete variable domain, with remaining parts taken from reference TRBV11-2 and TRBJ2-7, reads EAGVAQSPRYKIIEKRQSVAFWCNPISGHATLYWYQQILGQGPKLLIQFQNNGVVDDSQLPKDRFSAERLKGVDSTLKIQPAKLEDSAVYLCASSGPSAGGPHEQYFGPGTRLTVT.

The V and J genes are TRBV10-2 and TRBJ1-2; D unclear. This CDR3 region has 14 residues. Germline V gene data show CDR1 as WSHSY and CDR2 as SAAADI. Trimming took off 1 base at V and 7 bases at J, with 13 bases between the two ends. Here the CDR3 DNA reads TGCGCCAGCAGTGAGTGGCAGATAAACCCTGGCTACACCTTC. The encoded protein is CASSEWQINPGYTF.

Only one count was recorded for this clone. The gene calls are TRBV7-2 and TRBJ2-5; TRBD2 matches 8 bases. The CDR3 is 15 amino acids. J was trimmed by 2 bases and V by 1 base; bases with no gene match: 3. Germline CDR1 reads SGHTA; CDR2 reads FQGNSA. The CDR3 reads CASSLGLARQETQYF. DNA of the CDR3: TGTGCCAGCAGCTTAGGACTAGCGCGACAAGAGACCCAGTACTTC. Variable domain in full (rest from reference TRBV7-2 and TRBJ2-5): GAGVSQSPSNKVTEKGKDVELRCDPISGHTALYWYRQSLGQGLEFLIYFQGNSAPDKSGLPSDRFSAERTGGSVSTLTIQRTQQEDSAVYLCASSLGLARQETQYFGPGTRLLVL.

The rearrangement uses TRBV29-1 and TRBJ1-1; perhaps TRBD1 as D (6 bases). The CDR3 extends over 17 amino acids. Trimming left V 1 base short and J 4 bases short, with 22 bases between. Germline assignment: CDR1 SQVTM and CDR2 ANQGSEA. The CDR3 is CSVEGGGGSSWGTEAFF. The CDR3 DNA sequence: TGCAGCGTTGAAGGAGGGGGGGGCTCCTCATGGGGCACTGAAGCTTTCTTT.

This clone occurred once. The rearrangement joins TRBV29-1 to TRBJ1-1; TRBD1 aligns across 10 bases. This CDR3 has 13 amino acids. V gave up 4 bases and J gave up 3 bases; unmatched junction bases: 2. Germline V lookup: CDR1 SQVTM, CDR2 ANQGSEA. The CDR3 bases are TGCAGCGTTGCGACAGGGGGCGACACTGAAGCTTTCTTT. Its translation: CSVATGGDTEAFF. Full variable domain (missing parts from reference TRBV29-1 and TRBJ1-1): SAVISQKPSRDICQRGTSLTIQCQVDSQVTMMFWYRQQPGQSLTLIATANQGSEATYESGFVIDKFPISRPNLTFSTLTVSNMSPEDSSIYLCSVATGGDTEAFFGQGTRLTVV.

V is TRBV19 and J is TRBJ1-5; possibly TRBD1 for D (5 bases). The germline V and J ends were trimmed by 7 bases and 4 bases, with 20 bases remaining between them. Germline lookup yields CDR1 LNHDA and CDR2 SQIVND (reference sequence). The CDR3 is 16 residues long. The chain's CDR3 is CASTDHGTELNQPQHF. Here the CDR3 DNA reads TGTGCCAGTACCGACCACGGGACGGAGTTAAATCAGCCCCAGCATTTT.

This rearrangement joins TRBV19 to TRBJ2-2; D is unclear. With 0 bases removed from V and 5 bases from J, the gap between germline ends came to 10 bases. This CDR3 region has 15 residues. CDR1 is LNHDA, CDR2 SQIVND, per germline (reference sequence). DNA of the CDR3: TGTGCCAGTAGTATAGAACGGGTTGGGACCGGGGAGCTGTTTTTT. Protein product: CASSIERVGTGELFF. Drawing the rest from reference TRBV19 and TRBJ2-2, the complete variable domain is DGGITQSPKYLFRKEGQNVTLSCEQNLNHDAMYWYRQDPGQGLRLIYYSQIVNDFQKGDIAEGYSVSREKKESFPLTVTSAQKNPTAFYLCASSIERVGTGELFFGEGSRLTVL.

This sequence joins TRBV9 and TRBJ2-3; the match to TRBD1 covers 8 bases. Germline V gene lookup returns CDR1 SGDLS and CDR2 YYNGEE. V lost 3 bases and J lost 1; bases outside the gene matches: 10. The CDR3 length is 17 residues. The DNA of the CDR3 is TGTGCCAGCAGCGCCAACCTAGAGGGACAGGGCACAGATACGCAGTATTTT. It specifies CASSANLEGQGTDTQYF.

J is TRBJ2-7 and V is TRBV7-9; D is uncertain. This CDR3 is built from 14 residues. V lost 5 bases, J lost 0 bases, and 11 bases lay in between. CDR1 SEHNR and CDR2 FQNEAQ come from the germline V gene (reference sequence). The CDR3 nucleotides are TGTGCCAGCAGCCCCCTACAGAGCTCCTACGAGCAGTACTTC. It encodes CASSPLQSSYEQYF.